These 5 T cell receptor beta chains originate from one sample sequenced in a study of blood T cell repertoires in COVID-19 (TCRdb year 2020). The protocol used for the library was the immunoSEQ multiplex PCR assay. Drawn from immuneACCESS, this table holds only the in-frame rearrangements with V and J called that TCRdb kept. Clones are partly lost; checked studies trace under half to an unresolved V gene and leave the rest unexplained. The sample table contains around 140,000 clones; only one count was recorded for around 87% of them. The ten largest clones capture approximately 35% of the sample. The sample was peripheral blood. Receptor source: a man in his fifties who had recovered from COVID-19.

This clone has just a few counts. The genes are TRBV7-9 and TRBJ1-3; no clear D gene. The CDR3 length is 15 residues. V was trimmed by 5 bases and J by 1 base, leaving 12 bases between them. Germline-derived CDR1 and CDR2 are SEHNR and FQNEAQ (reference sequence). The CDR3: CASSPSGRSGNTIYF. CDR3 DNA sequence: TGTGCCAGCAGCCCGTCGGGTCGTTCTGGAAACACCATATATTTT.

V gene TRBV7-2 combines with J gene TRBJ2-7, with a tentative D call TRBD2 (5 bases). Germline CDR1 SGHTA, CDR2 FQGNSA. V was shortened by 1 base and J by 7 bases, with 17 bases between the two germline ends. This CDR3 region has 15 residues. Written as DNA, the CDR3 is TGTGCCAGCAGCTTAGTCGGTTCTGGACTTAGGGAGCAGTACTTC. Amino acids: CASSLVGSGLREQYF. The entire variable domain, with the rest obtained from reference TRBV7-2 and TRBJ2-7, is as follows: GAGVSQSPSNKVTEKGKDVELRCDPISGHTALYWYRQSLGQGLEFLIYFQGNSAPDKSGLPSDRFSAERTGGSVSTLTIQRTQQEDSAVYLCASSLVGSGLREQYFGPGTRLTVT.

The chain recombines TRBV28 with TRBJ1-1; D may be TRBD1 (5 bases). Germline V gives CDR1 MDHEN, CDR2 SYDVKM. V was shortened by 6 bases and J by 3 bases, with 11 bases between the two germline ends. The CDR3 runs 13 residues. CDR3 in DNA: TGTGCCAGCAGCAGGAGCAGGGACACTGAAGCTTTCTTT. Residues: CASSRSRDTEAFF.

The chain has TRBV10-3 and TRBJ1-1; TRBD1 is a possible D gene (6 bases). The CDR3 has 14 residues. The V end lost 6 bases, the J end lost 3 bases, and 14 bases lay between the germline ends. Germline-derived CDR1 and CDR2 are ENHRY and SYGVKD. The CDR3 is CAIRPRDTYTEAFF. Here the CDR3 DNA reads TGTGCCATCAGACCCCGGGACACGTACACTGAAGCTTTCTTT.

J is TRBJ2-1 and V is TRBV3-1 (or the pseudogene TRBV3-2), with D maybe TRBD1 (5 bases). With 1 base removed from V and 7 bases from J, the gap between germline ends came to 8 bases. CDR1 is LGHDT, CDR2 YNNKEL, per germline (reference sequence). The CDR3 runs 13 residues. This CDR3 is CASSQGQWNEQFF. The CDR3 DNA follows: TGTGCCAGCAGCCAAGGACAGTGGAATGAGCAGTTCTTC.